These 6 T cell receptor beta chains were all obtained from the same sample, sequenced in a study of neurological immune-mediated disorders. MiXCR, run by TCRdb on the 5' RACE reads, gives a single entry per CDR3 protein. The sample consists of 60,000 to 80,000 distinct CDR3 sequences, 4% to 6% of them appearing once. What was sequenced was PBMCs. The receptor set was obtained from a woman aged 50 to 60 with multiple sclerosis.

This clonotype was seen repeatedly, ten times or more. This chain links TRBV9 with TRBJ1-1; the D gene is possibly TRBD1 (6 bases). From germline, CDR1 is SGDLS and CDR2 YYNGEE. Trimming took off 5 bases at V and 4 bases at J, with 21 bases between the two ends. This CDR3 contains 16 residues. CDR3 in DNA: TGTGCCAGCAGTCCTCAGTCAGGGGTTGTAGGCACTGAAGCTTTCTTT. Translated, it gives CASSPQSGVVGTEAFF.

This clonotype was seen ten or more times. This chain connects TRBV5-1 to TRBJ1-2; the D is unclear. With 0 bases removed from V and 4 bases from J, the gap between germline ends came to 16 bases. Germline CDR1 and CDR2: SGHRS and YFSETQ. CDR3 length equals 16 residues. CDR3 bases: TGCGCCAGCAGCTTGGCCGGGAACAGCCCGTTCTATGGCTACACCTTC. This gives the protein CASSLAGNSPFYGYTF.

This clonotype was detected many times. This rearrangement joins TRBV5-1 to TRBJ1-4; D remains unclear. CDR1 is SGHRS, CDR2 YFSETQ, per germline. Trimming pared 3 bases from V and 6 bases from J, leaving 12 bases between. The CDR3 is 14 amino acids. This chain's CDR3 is CASSSSMGDEKLFF. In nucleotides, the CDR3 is TGCGCCAGCAGCTCCTCAATGGGTGATGAAAAACTGTTTTTT.

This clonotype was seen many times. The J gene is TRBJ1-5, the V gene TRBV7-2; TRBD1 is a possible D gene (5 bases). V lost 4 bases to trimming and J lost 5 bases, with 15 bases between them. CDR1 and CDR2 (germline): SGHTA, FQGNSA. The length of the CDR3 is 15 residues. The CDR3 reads CASSSRGGLYQPQHF. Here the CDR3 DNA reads TGTGCCAGCAGCTCGCGCGGGGGGTTATATCAGCCCCAGCATTTT. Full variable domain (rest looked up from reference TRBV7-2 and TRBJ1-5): GAGVSQSPSNKVTEKGKDVELRCDPISGHTALYWYRQSLGQGLEFLIYFQGNSAPDKSGLPSDRFSAERTGGSVSTLTIQRTQQEDSAVYLCASSSRGGLYQPQHFGDGTRLSIL.

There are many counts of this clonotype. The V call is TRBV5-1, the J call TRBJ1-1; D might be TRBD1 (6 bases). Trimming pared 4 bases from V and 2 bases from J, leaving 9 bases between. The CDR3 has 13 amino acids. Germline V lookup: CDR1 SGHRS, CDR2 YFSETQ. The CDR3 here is CASSLDSNTEAFF. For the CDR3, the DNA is TGCGCCAGCAGCCTGGACAGTAACACTGAAGCTTTCTTT. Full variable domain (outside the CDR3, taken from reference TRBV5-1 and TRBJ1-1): KAGVTQTPRYLIKTRGQQVTLSCSPISGHRSVSWYQQTPGQGLQFLFEYFSETQRNKGNFPGRFSGRQFSNSRSEMNVSTLELGDSALYLCASSLDSNTEAFFGQGTRLTVV.

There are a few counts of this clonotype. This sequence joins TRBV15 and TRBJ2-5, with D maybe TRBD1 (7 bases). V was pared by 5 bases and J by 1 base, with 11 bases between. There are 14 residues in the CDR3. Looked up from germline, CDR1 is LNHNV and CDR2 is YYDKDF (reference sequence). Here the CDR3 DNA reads TGTGCCACCAGCCGGAGGGACAGCCAAGAGACCCAGTACTTC. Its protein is CATSRRDSQETQYF.